The T cell receptor (beta chain) described here comes from a study of patients and donors after allogeneic stem cell transplantation. The CDR3 loop spans 12 amino acids. The germline V gene encodes CDR1 DFQATT and CDR2 SNEGSKA (reference sequence). The J segment lost 7 bases and the V segment lost 1 base, leaving 4 bases of the junction unmatched. The sample holds a few counts of this clonotype. One entry per CDR3 protein results from TCRdb running MiXCR on the RT-PCR reads. Of 57,000 or so distinct CDR3 sequences in the sample, 10% to 15% were seen once. Sequenced input: blood, either unsorted or a sorted T cell fraction (not recorded which). This clonotype was sampled from a human donor who was either an allogeneic HSCT recipient or a stem cell or donor lymphocyte infusion donor (not recorded which). It is not recorded whose cells these are; they may come from a transplant donor. The J gene is TRBJ2-7, the V gene TRBV20-1; 7 bases fit TRBD1. The CDR3, as DNA: TGCAGTGCTAGAGGGGACAGCAGTGAGCAGTACTTC. Translation: CSARGDSSEQYF.